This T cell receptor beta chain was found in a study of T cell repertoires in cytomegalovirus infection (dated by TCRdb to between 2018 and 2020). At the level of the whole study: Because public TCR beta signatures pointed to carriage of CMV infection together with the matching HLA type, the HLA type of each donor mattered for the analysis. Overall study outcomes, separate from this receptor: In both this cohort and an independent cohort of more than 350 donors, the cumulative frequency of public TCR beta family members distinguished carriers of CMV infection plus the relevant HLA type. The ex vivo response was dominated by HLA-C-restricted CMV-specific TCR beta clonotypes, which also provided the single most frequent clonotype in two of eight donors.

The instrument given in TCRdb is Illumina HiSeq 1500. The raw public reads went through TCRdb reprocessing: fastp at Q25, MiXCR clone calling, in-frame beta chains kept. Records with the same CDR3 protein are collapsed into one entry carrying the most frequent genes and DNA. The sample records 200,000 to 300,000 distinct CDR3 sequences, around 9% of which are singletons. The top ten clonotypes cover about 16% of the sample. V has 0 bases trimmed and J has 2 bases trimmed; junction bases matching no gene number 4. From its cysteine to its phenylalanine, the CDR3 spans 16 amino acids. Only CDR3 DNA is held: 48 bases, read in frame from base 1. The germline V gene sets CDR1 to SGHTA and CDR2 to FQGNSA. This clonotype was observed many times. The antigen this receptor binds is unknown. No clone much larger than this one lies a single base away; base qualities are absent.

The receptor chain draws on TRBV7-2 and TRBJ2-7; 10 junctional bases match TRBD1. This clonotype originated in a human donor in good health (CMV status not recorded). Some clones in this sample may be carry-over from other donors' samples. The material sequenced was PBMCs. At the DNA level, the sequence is TGTGCCAGCAGCTTAGCGGGGACAGGGGCACCCTACGAGCAGTACTTC. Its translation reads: CASSLAGTGAPYEQYF.